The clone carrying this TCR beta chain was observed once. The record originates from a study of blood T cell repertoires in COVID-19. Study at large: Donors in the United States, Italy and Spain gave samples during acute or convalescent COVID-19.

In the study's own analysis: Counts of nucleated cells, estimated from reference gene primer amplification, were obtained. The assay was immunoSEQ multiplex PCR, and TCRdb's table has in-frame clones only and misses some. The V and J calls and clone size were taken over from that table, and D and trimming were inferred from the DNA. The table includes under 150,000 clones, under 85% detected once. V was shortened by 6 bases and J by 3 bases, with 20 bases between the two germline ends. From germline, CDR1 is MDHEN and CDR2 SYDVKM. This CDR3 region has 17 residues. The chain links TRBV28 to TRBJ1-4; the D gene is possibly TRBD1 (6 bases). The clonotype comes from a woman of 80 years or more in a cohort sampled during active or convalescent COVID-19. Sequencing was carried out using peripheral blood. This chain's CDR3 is CASRPLGGAGANEKLFF. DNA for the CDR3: TGTGCCAGCAGGCCCTTGGGGGGGGCAGGGGCTAATGAAAAACTGTTTTTT.